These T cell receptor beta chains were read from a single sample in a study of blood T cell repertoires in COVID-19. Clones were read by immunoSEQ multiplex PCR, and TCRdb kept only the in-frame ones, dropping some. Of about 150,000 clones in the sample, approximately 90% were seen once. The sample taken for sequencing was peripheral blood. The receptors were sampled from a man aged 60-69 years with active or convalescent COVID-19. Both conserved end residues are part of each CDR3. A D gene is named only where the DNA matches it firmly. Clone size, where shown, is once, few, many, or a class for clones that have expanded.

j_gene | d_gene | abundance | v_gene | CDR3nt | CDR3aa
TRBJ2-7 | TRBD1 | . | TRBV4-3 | TGCGCCAGCAGCAAAACAGGGGGTCGCCTCGAGCAGTACTTC | CASSKTGGRLEQYF
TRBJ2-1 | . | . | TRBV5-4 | TGTGCCAGCAGCTTGGGAGGAGTTGGGGGCGCCGCCTACAATGAGCAGTTCTTC | CASSLGGVGGAAYNEQFF
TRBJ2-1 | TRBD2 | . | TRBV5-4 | TGTGCCAGCAGCTCCCCAGCGGGGGGCTCCTACAATGAGCAGTTCTTC | CASSSPAGGSYNEQFF
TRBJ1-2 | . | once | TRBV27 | TGTGCCAGCAGTCCGGACGGGGGGGGCTACACCTTC | CASSPDGGGYTF
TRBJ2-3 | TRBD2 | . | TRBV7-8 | TGTGCCAGCAGCTTCCTGACTAGCGAAACAGATACGCAGTATTTT | CASSFLTSETDTQYF
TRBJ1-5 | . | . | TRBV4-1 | TGCGCCAGCAGCCAAGAAGGGAGGGGGACTATAGGGAATCAGCCCCAGCATTTT | CASSQEGRGTIGNQPQHF
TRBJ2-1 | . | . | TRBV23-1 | TGCGCCAGCAGTCAATCGGATAACAGGAAATGTTACAATGAGCAGTTCTTC | CASSQSDNRKCYNEQFF
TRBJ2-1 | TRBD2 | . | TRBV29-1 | TGCAGCGTAAGAAGCGGGAGGCCCCACAATGAGCAGTTCTTC | CSVRSGRPHNEQFF
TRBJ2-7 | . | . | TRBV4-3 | TGCGCCAGCAGCCAGGGGGGGGCCGGCCCCTACGAGCAGTACTTC | CASSQGGAGPYEQYF
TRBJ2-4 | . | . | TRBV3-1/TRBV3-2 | TGTGCCAGCAGCCGAGCATTCGCCAAAAACATTCAGTACTTC | CASSRAFAKNIQYF
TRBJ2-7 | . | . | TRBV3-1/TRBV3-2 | TGTGCCAGCAGCACCGCGGGCGAGCAGTACTTC | CASSTAGEQYF
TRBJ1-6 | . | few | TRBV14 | TGTGCCAGCAGCGAATGGACTCCTGCCGATTCACCCCTCCACTTT | CASSEWTPADSPLHF
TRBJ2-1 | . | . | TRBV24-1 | TGTGCCACCAGTGACCCTCTAATAAATGAGCAGTTCTTC | CATSDPLINEQFF
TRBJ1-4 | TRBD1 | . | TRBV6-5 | TGTGCCAGCAGTTTCGGGACAGGTGGAGCTAATGAAAAACTGTTTTTT | CASSFGTGGANEKLFF
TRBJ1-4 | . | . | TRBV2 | TGTGCCAGCAGTGGGACAAGGGTTACTGAAAAACTGTTTTTT | CASSGTRVTEKLFF
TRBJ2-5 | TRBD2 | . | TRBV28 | TGTGCCAGCAGTTTAGAGGGGACTAGGGTTGAGACCCAGTACTTC | CASSLEGTRVETQYF
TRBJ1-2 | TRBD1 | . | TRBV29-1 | TGCAGCGTGACGACAGGGTTCTATGGCTACACCTTC | CSVTTGFYGYTF
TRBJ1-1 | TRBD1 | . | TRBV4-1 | TGCGCCAGCAGCGACCGGACAGGGGGCGTCTGGAACACTGAAGCTTTCTTT | CASSDRTGGVWNTEAFF
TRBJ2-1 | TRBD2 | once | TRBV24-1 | TGTGCCACCAGCGGGACTAGCGTTCACAATGAGCAGTTCTTC | CATSGTSVHNEQFF
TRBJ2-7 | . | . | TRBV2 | TGTGCCAGCATCGTCTCGGTATCTTACGAGCAGTACTTC | CASIVSVSYEQYF
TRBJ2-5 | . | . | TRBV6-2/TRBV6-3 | TGTGCCAGCAGTTACTCGCAAGGCAGCGCCCACCAAGAGACCCAGTACTTC | CASSYSQGSAHQETQYF
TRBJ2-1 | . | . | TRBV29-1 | TGCAGCGTGTTTAGACAGAACAATGAGCAGTTCTTC | CSVFRQNNEQFF